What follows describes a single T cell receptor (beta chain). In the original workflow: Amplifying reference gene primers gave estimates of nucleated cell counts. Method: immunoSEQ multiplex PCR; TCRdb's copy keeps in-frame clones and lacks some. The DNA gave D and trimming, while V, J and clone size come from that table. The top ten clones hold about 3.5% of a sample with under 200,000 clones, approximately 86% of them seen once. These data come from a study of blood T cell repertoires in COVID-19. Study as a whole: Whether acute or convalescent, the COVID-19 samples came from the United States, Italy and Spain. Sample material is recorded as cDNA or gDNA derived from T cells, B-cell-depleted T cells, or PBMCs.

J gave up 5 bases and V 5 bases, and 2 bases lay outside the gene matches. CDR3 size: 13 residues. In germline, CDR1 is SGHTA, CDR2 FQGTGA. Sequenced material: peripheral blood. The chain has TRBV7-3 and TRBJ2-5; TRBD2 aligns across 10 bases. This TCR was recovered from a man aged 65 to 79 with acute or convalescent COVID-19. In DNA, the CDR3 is TGTGCCAGCAGCCTAGCGGGGGTGGAGACCCAGTACTTC. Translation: CASSLAGVETQYF.